The clone carrying this T cell receptor (beta chain) was detected many times. The J segment lost 2 bases and the V segment lost 6 bases, leaving 16 bases of the junction unmatched. Germline V gives CDR1 SNHLY, CDR2 FYNNEI. The CDR3 length is 18 residues. The sample comes from a study of read filtering for tumor transcriptome and immune sequencing. Molecular barcoded adaptors covering alpha/delta and beta/gamma chains were used on roughly 400 ng RNA. TCRdb processed the reads anew with MiXCR; each CDR3 protein has one entry. The profile shows roughly 90,000 distinct CDR3 sequences, 9% to 15% of them singletons.

Sequenced: a population of CD138-negative cells sorted from bone marrow. The chain is built from TRBV2 and TRBJ2-1, with 7 bases fitting TRBD1. The receptor's source is a donor aged 40 or over with multiple myeloma. CDR3 residues: CASSREAMGQSPYNEQFF. CDR3 in DNA: TGTGCCAGCAGCCGGGAAGCGATGGGACAGTCCCCCTACAATGAGCAGTTCTTC.